The 7 T cell receptor beta chains in this list originate from one sample, sequenced in a study of CD8 T cells in ankylosing spondylitis. Broader study findings: In ankylosing spondylitis blood, a motif of roughly eight highly homologous TCR beta variants appeared characteristic.

Their target antigens are unknown. TCRdb reprocessed the 5' RACE reads via MiXCR and lists one record per CDR3 protein. The data show over 600,000 distinct CDR3 sequences, around 20% seen once. The sequenced sample was blood, either unsorted or a sorted T cell fraction (not recorded which). The receptors here all came from a male donor with ankylosing spondylitis.

The chain is built from TRBV9 and TRBJ1-6; tentative D call: TRBD1 (6 bases). This CDR3 comprises 16 residues. Germline loops: CDR1 SGDLS, CDR2 YYNGEE. Trimming pared 0 bases from V and 4 bases from J, leaving 11 bases between. In DNA, the CDR3 is TGTGCCAGCAGCGTAGGCGGGGGCGCTTATAATTCACCCCTCCACTTT. Translating it yields CASSVGGGAYNSPLHF.

There are a few counts of this clonotype. The chain has TRBV28 and TRBJ2-1, with TRBD2 matching over 10 bases. Looked up from germline, CDR1 is MDHEN and CDR2 is SYDVKM. The V and J ends lost 5 bases and 7 bases, in that order; junction bases with no gene match: 11. This CDR3 region has 16 residues. The CDR3 DNA is TGTGCCAGCAGTCCCCAATCTAGCGGGAGTAGGAATGAGCAGTTCTTC. Its protein product is CASSPQSSGSRNEQFF.

The genes are TRBV5-1 and TRBJ2-7, with D uncertain. Trimming took off 0 bases at V and 0 bases at J, with 10 bases between the two ends. The CDR3 contains 15 residues. Germline loops: CDR1 SGHRS, CDR2 YFSETQ. The CDR3 DNA sequence: TGCGCCAGCAGCTTGGCCTCCGGGTTCTCCTACGAGCAGTACTTC. This translates into CASSLASGFSYEQYF.

The chain joins TRBV15 to TRBJ2-7, with 10 bases fitting TRBD2. The germline gives CDR1 LNHNV, CDR2 YYDKDF (reference sequence). Trimming at V came to 2 bases and at J to 3 bases, leaving 7 bases not matched to a gene. The CDR3 runs to 16 residues. CDR3 residues: CATSRSPGTSDYEQYF. In DNA, the CDR3 is TGTGCCACCAGCAGATCTCCCGGGACTAGCGACTACGAGCAGTACTTC.

As regards this clonotype: Its ends do not fully match the called genes, so a read error is possible. This rearrangement joins TRBV18 to TRBJ1-1; TRBD1 aligns across 8 bases. This CDR3 comprises 11 residues. Germline V gene lookup returns CDR1 KGHSH and CDR2 LQKENI. DNA of the CDR3: TGTGCCAGCTCACCGGACAGGGATCAGGTATTT. Translating it yields CASSPDRDQVF.

This clonotype showed up just a few times. The chain recombines TRBV6-5 with TRBJ2-2; 10 bases match TRBD2. The CDR3 length is 15 residues. Trimming took 4 bases from V and 7 from J; bases not matched to a gene: 6. CDR1 MNHEY and CDR2 SVGAGI come from the germline V gene. CDR3 protein: CASSLASGGIGELFF. The CDR3 region has the DNA TGTGCCAGCAGTTTAGCTAGCGGGGGTATCGGGGAGCTGTTTTTT.

This sequence joins TRBV12-3 or TRBV12-4 and TRBJ1-6; TRBD1 matches 7 bases. This CDR3 has 17 amino acids. Trimming removed 6 bases from V and 6 bases from J; junction bases left unmatched: 14. The CDR3 here is CASSPRFGQASNSPLHF. CDR3 sequence (DNA): TGTGCCAGCAGCCCCCGATTCGGACAGGCCTCTAATTCACCCCTCCACTTT.